This passage covers 29 T cell receptor beta chains from one sample sequenced in a study of glioma-infiltrating T cells. Using RNA template, CDR3s of TCR alpha and beta were amplified with iRepertoire arm-PCR. TCRdb redid the calling of the multiplex PCR reads with MiXCR, one entry per CDR3 protein. The table includes 170,000 or so distinct CDR3 sequences, approximately 40% detected once. Sequencing input: glioma tissue, nonneoplastic brain tissue, or PBMCs (not recorded which). Source of these receptors: a human donor with low-grade glioma or glioblastoma, undergoing nonglioma brain surgery, or in good health (not recorded which).

This clonotype showed up many times. V is TRBV4-2 and J is TRBJ2-5, with D hard to call. This CDR3 comprises 13 residues. Trimming cost V 4 bases and J 3 bases, with 9 bases left between them. Germline-derived CDR1 and CDR2 are LGHNA and YNFKEQ. Here the CDR3 DNA reads TGTGCCAGCAGCCCCCGGACGGAAGAGACCCAGTACTTC. It is translated as CASSPRTEETQYF.

This clonotype was detected a few times. The V gene is TRBV12-3 or TRBV12-4, the J gene TRBJ1-1, with a possible D match to TRBD1 (6 bases). V was cut by 1 base and J by 13 bases, with 16 bases left in between. The CDR3 sequence is 13 residues long. The CDR3 DNA sequence: TGTGCCAGCAGTTTAGTTGGCCAGGGGCCGGGTTTCTTT. As protein: CASSLVGQGPGFF.

This clonotype was counted ten times or more. The rearrangement joins TRBV12-3 or TRBV12-4 to TRBJ1-1; D is ambiguous. Deletions cut 8 bases from V and 6 bases from J, with 16 bases between. This CDR3 has 13 residues. The CDR3 here is CASYGSYTPEAFF. The CDR3 DNA reads TGTGCCAGCTACGGGAGCTACACCCCTGAAGCTTTCTTT.

Remarks on this clonotype: At one boundary the junction diverges from the germline segment, which might be a read error. This chain's CDR3 is CASIPLGGTGEPFF. The CDR3, as DNA: TGTGCCAGCATCCCTCTAGGGGGTACCGGGGAGCCGTTTTTT. V gene TRBV7-2 combines with J gene TRBJ2-2, with TRBD1 as a possible D gene (6 bases). CDR1 and CDR2 from the germline V gene are SGHTA and FQGNSA. The CDR3 is 14 amino acids.

A few counts support this clonotype. The chain employs TRBV4-1 and TRBJ2-7; 10 nucleotides line up with TRBD2. Germline loops: CDR1 MGHRA, CDR2 YSYEKL. This CDR3 has 17 amino acids. The V gene end was trimmed by 3 bases and the J gene end by 3 bases; junction bases not matched to a gene: 11. The CDR3 sequence: CASSQAIIAGGSYEQYF. The CDR3 nucleotides are TGCGCCAGCAGCCAGGCGATAATAGCGGGAGGAAGCTACGAGCAGTACTTC.

With regard to this clonotype: A much larger clone is a single base away; this may be a read error. The chain couples TRBV28 to TRBJ2-5; 7 bases are a match to TRBD1. The CDR3 length is 12 residues. The V segment lost 7 bases and the J segment 4 bases; nucleotides outside the gene matches: 3. Germline V gene sequence: CDR1 MDHEN, CDR2 SYDVKM. CDR3 residues: CASKRGPETQYF. CDR3 bases: TGTGCCAGCAAGAGGGGGCCAGAGACCCAGTACTTC.

The chain joins TRBV18 to TRBJ2-6, with 7 nucleotides matching TRBD1. The J segment lost 9 bases and the V segment lost 0 bases, leaving 8 bases of the junction unmatched. The V gene's germline CDR1 is KGHSH and CDR2 LQKENI. This CDR3 has 16 amino acids. Here the CDR3 reads CASSPPWTGPNNVLTF. CDR3 nucleotides: TGTGCCAGCTCACCACCGTGGACAGGTCCAAACAACGTCCTGACTTTC.

The sample holds many counts of this clonotype. The chain carries TRBV2 and TRBJ2-7; D may be TRBD2 (6 bases). V gave up 6 bases and J gave up 3 bases, with 12 bases separating them. CDR3 size: 13 residues. CDR1 and CDR2 (germline): SNHLY, FYNNEI. The CDR3 region is CASRGLRIYEQYF. Written as DNA, the CDR3 is TGTGCCAGCAGGGGACTGCGAATCTACGAGCAGTACTTC.

In nucleotides, the CDR3 is TGTGCCAGCAGTTTGAGCCAGCGTGAGGGATACACCTTC. Translated, it gives CASSLSQREGYTF. The chain is built from TRBV12-3 or TRBV12-4 and TRBJ1-2; D is unclear. CDR3 length: 13 residues. V was cut by 3 bases and J by 11 bases, with 16 bases left in between.

Many counts were recorded for this clonotype. This chain links TRBV28 with TRBJ2-5; D may correspond to TRBD1 or TRBD2 (5 bases each). CDR1 is MDHEN, CDR2 SYDVKM, per germline. The CDR3 runs 12 residues. V was trimmed by 3 bases and J by 6 bases, leaving 8 bases between them. The DNA for the CDR3 is TGTGCCAGCAGTTTGGGGGTAAAGACCCAGTACTTC. Protein product: CASSLGVKTQYF.

This clonotype was recorded at least ten times. The chain employs TRBV27 and TRBJ2-7; D possibly matches TRBD1 or TRBD2 (5 bases each). The germline V gene encodes CDR1 MNHEY and CDR2 SMNVEV (reference sequence). Trimming stripped 3 bases from V and 6 bases from J, with 15 bases between. The CDR3 length is 14 residues. DNA for the CDR3: TGTGCCAGCAGTTTTTTGGGGGTAGCCTCCGAGCAGTACTTC. Its protein product is CASSFLGVASEQYF.

In this sample, this clonotype turned up many times. The chain couples TRBV20-1 to TRBJ2-3, with TRBD2 matching over 11 bases. CDR3 length: 14 amino acids. With V trimmed by 5 bases and J by 4 bases, 5 bases remained unmatched. In germline, CDR1 is DFQATT, CDR2 SNEGSKA (reference sequence). CDR3 sequence reads: CSALAGGSADTQYF. CDR3 nucleotide sequence: TGCAGTGCTTTAGCGGGAGGGTCAGCAGATACGCAGTATTTT.

This clonotype was counted ten times or more. V gene TRBV28 combines with J gene TRBJ1-2; D may be TRBD1 (5 bases). The CDR3 runs to 16 residues. Germline V gene data show CDR1 as MDHEN and CDR2 as SYDVKM. Trimming removed 8 bases at V and 0 bases at J, with 19 bases between. The CDR3 bases are TGTGCCAGCTTTTCGGACGGGGGGAAGTCTAACTATGGCTACACCTTC. Translation: CASFSDGGKSNYGYTF.

A remark on this clonotype: A clone one base away is much larger, so this may be a read error. The chain joins TRBV7-2 to TRBJ2-1; TRBD2 is a possible D gene (5 bases). Germline values: CDR1 SGHTA, CDR2 FQGNSA. The length of the CDR3 is 14 residues. CDR3 sequence (DNA): TGTGCCAGCAGCCCAAGTACCGGGGTCAATGAGCGGTTCTTC. Amino acids: CASSPSTGVNERFF.

This clonotype has a handful of counts. The chain is built from TRBV19 and TRBJ2-1; D may match TRBD1 or TRBD2 (6 bases each). The V end was cut by 5 bases, the J end by 3 bases, with 11 bases between. CDR1 LNHDA and CDR2 SQIVND come from the germline V gene (reference sequence). The CDR3 sequence is 14 residues long. In DNA, the CDR3 is TGTGCCAGTAGTTGGGGGGCTGGCTACAATGAGCAGTTCTTC. Amino acid sequence: CASSWGAGYNEQFF. Together with reference TRBV19 and TRBJ2-1, the CDR3 gives the full variable domain: DGGITQSPKYLFRKEGQNVTLSCEQNLNHDAMYWYRQDPGQGLRLIYYSQIVNDFQKGDIAEGYSVSREKKESFPLTVTSAQKNPTAFYLCASSWGAGYNEQFFGPGTRLTVL.

This clonotype was detected many times. The CDR3 DNA sequence: TGTGCCAGCAGTGAATCTAGCCCCGGGCTTTTCAATCAGCCCCAGCATTTT. It specifies CASSESSPGLFNQPQHF. The chain carries TRBV25-1 and TRBJ1-5; D is unclear. V lost 1 base to trimming and J lost 3 bases, with 16 bases between them. Germline V CDR1 and CDR2: MGHDK, SYGVNS. The CDR3 spans 17 residues.

The rearrangement uses TRBV2 and TRBJ2-5, with TRBD2 as a possible D gene (6 bases). Germline assignment: CDR1 SNHLY and CDR2 FYNNEI. This CDR3 comprises 13 residues. V shed 6 bases and J shed 6 bases, with 14 bases lying between them. CDR3 in amino acids: CASSASRTKTQYF. The DNA of the CDR3 is TGTGCCAGCAGCGCGAGCCGGACTAAGACCCAGTACTTC.

On this clonotype itself: A much bigger clone sits one base away, suggesting this may be a read error. The chain carries TRBV19 and TRBJ1-1; the D gene is possibly TRBD1 (5 bases). In germline, CDR1 is LNHDA, CDR2 SQIVND (reference sequence). The CDR3 sequence is 14 residues long. CDR3 sequence reads: CSSSLDSYYTEAFF. The CDR3 DNA reads as TGTTCCAGTAGTCTCGACAGCTACTACACTGAAGCTTTCTTT.

This sequence joins TRBV12-3 or TRBV12-4 and TRBJ2-7; no reliable D call. The CDR3 is 11 amino acids. With 10 bases removed from V and 4 bases from J, the gap between germline ends came to 11 bases. The CDR3 bases are TGTGCCAAACAGCAAATATACGAGCAGTACTTC. It specifies CAKQQIYEQYF.

With respect to this clonotype: A much larger clone differs by one base, so this may be a read error. This chain links TRBV28 with TRBJ2-1; 8 positions agree with TRBD2. There are 16 residues in the CDR3. Germline values: CDR1 MDHEN, CDR2 SYDVKM. V gave up 11 bases and J gave up 8 bases; unmatched junction bases: 20. The CDR3 is CAVLSGMALNAHEQFF. In nucleotides, the CDR3 is TGTGCCGTTCTTAGCGGGATGGCCCTCAACGCCCATGAGCAGTTCTTC.

V is TRBV27 and J is TRBJ2-7, with D hard to call. Per germline, CDR1 MNHEY and CDR2 SMNVEV (reference sequence). Trimming took off 8 bases at V and 0 bases at J, with 8 bases between the two ends. This CDR3 comprises 12 residues. The CDR3 nucleotides are TGTGCCAGCGGGTTGGCCTCCTACGAGCAGTACTTC. Amino acid sequence: CASGLASYEQYF.

The CDR3 sequence is CASSFGNTIYF. The CDR3 DNA is TGTGCCAGCAGCTTTGGAAACACCATATATTTT. The rearrangement uses TRBV5-4 and TRBJ1-3, with D uncertain. CDR1 and CDR2 (germline): SGHNT, YYREEE (reference sequence). The V gene lost 2 bases and the J gene lost 3 bases, with 0 bases spanning the gap. This CDR3 comprises 11 residues.

This clonotype was counted at least ten times. The J gene is TRBJ2-7, the V gene TRBV25-1; possibly TRBD1 for D (5 bases). CDR3 length equals 15 residues. Germline values: CDR1 MGHDK, CDR2 SYGVNS. Trimming cost V 3 bases and J 5 bases, with 17 bases left between them. The chain's CDR3 is CASSDMQGSGNEQYF. The CDR3 DNA reads TGTGCCAGCAGTGATATGCAGGGTTCAGGGAACGAGCAGTACTTC.

The genes are TRBV5-1 and TRBJ2-3, with a tentative D call TRBD2 (6 bases). The V and J ends lost 3 bases and 4 bases respectively, with 21 bases between them. The CDR3 is 17 residues long. CDR1 and CDR2 from the germline V gene are SGHRS and YFSETQ. CDR3 protein: CASSWASEAPGADTQYF. The CDR3 bases are TGCGCCAGCAGCTGGGCTAGCGAAGCACCGGGCGCAGATACGCAGTATTTT.

This clonotype was found a few times. The rearrangement joins TRBV5-1 to TRBJ2-1; 7 bases fit TRBD1. The junction had 6 bases not matched to a gene; V was cut back by 4 bases and J by 5 bases. From germline, CDR1 is SGHRS and CDR2 YFSETQ. The CDR3 extends over 14 amino acids. CDR3 in DNA: TGCGCCAGCAGCCTGGGGGACAGTCACAATGAGCAGTTCTTC. It codes for CASSLGDSHNEQFF. Together with reference TRBV5-1 and TRBJ2-1, the CDR3 gives the full variable domain: KAGVTQTPRYLIKTRGQQVTLSCSPISGHRSVSWYQQTPGQGLQFLFEYFSETQRNKGNFPGRFSGRQFSNSRSEMNVSTLELGDSALYLCASSLGDSHNEQFFGPGTRLTVL.

Turning to this clonotype: Given a much more abundant clone one base away, this may be a read error. J is TRBJ2-3 and V is TRBV15; 7 bases agree with TRBD1. CDR1 and CDR2 (germline): LNHNV, YYDKDF (reference sequence). The V and J ends lost 3 bases and 1 base, in that order; junction bases with no gene match: 1. The CDR3 is made up of 14 amino acids. CDR3 protein: CATSSTGGTDTQYF. The CDR3 coding sequence is TGTGCCACCAGCAGTACAGGGGGCACAGATACGCAGTATTTT.

The J gene is TRBJ2-1, the V gene TRBV6-6; 10 bases map to TRBD1. This CDR3 spans 17 amino acids. V lost 3 bases to trimming and J lost 9 bases; unmatched junction nucleotides: 14. Germline values: CDR1 MNHNY, CDR2 SVGAGI (reference sequence). The CDR3 sequence: CASSYNTIGTGDGEQFF. The CDR3 bases are TGTGCCAGCAGTTATAACACGATCGGGACAGGGGACGGTGAGCAGTTCTTC.

This clonotype was counted many times. This chain links TRBV28 with TRBJ1-5, with D perhaps TRBD1 (6 bases). Trimming shortened V by 5 bases and J by 5 bases, and 13 bases separated the two germline ends. Germline CDR1 and CDR2: MDHEN and SYDVKM. The CDR3 loop spans 14 amino acids. CDR3 sequence: CASSKRDTYQPQHF. CDR3 nucleotide sequence: TGTGCCAGCAGTAAACGGGACACCTATCAGCCCCAGCATTTT. Full variable domain (missing parts from reference TRBV28 and TRBJ1-5): DVKVTQSSRYLVKRTGEKVFLECVQDMDHENMFWYRQDPGLGLRLIYFSYDVKMKEKGDIPEGYSVSREKKERFSLILESASTNQTSMYLCASSKRDTYQPQHFGDGTRLSIL.

This clonotype was counted at least ten times. A junction boundary mismatches the germline segment, possibly from a read error. The V and J genes are TRBV7-2 and TRBJ1-1; D is uncertain. The CDR3 is 14 residues long. Germline loops: CDR1 SGHTA, CDR2 FQGNSA. Written as DNA, the CDR3 is TGTGCCAGCAGTTTAGGAGGTATGAACACTGAAGCTTTCTTT. This gives the protein CASSLGGMNTEAFF.